This TCR beta chain was profiled in a study of OX40 agonist ivuxolimab in advanced cancers. There are a few counts of this clone. The antigen is not known. The CDR3 is made up of 14 amino acids. Trimming left V 4 bases short and J 2 bases short, with 8 bases between. The germline V gene encodes CDR1 SNHLY and CDR2 FYNNEI. Points from the study as a whole: Expanded peripheral T-cell antigen specificity went undetermined. CD8+ T cells showed, on average, more clonal expansion than CD4+ cells. In a subset of nonresponders, normalized T-cell clonal expansion was also low.

This table comes from immunoSEQ multiplex PCR, and its TCRdb copy is limited to in-frame clones, with some not included. The table lists about 64,000 clones, approximately 79% of them singletons, with less than 2.5% in the top ten. The material was CD4+ or CD8+ T cells sorted from blood, obtained in a trial of the OX40 agonist ivuxolimab. The clonotype originates from an adult with an advanced solid tumor such as melanoma, head and neck, liver or kidney cancer. The chain joins TRBV2 to TRBJ2-2; D is uncertain. For the CDR3, the DNA is TGTGCCAGCAGTGGAACCGCCAACACCGGGGAGCTGTTTTTT. Protein product: CASSGTANTGELFF. Variable domain in full (rest from reference TRBV2 and TRBJ2-2): EPEVTQTPSHQVTQMGQEVILRCVPISNHLYFYWYRQILGQKVEFLVSFYNNEISEKSEIFDDQFSVERPDGSNFTLKIRSTKLEDSAMYFCASSGTANTGELFFGEGSRLTVL.